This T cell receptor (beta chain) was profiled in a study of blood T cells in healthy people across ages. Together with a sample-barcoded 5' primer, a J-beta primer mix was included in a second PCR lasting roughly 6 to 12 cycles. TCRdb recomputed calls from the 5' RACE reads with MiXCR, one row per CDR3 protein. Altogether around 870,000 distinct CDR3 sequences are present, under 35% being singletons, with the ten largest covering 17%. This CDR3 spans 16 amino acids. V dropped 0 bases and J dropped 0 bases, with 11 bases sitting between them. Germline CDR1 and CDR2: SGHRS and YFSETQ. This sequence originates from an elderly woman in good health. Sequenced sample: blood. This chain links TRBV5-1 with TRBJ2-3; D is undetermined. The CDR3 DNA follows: TGCGCCAGCAGCTTGGAGGCGGTCCTGAGCACAGATACGCAGTATTTT. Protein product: CASSLEAVLSTDTQYF. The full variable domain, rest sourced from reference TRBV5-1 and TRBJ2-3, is KAGVTQTPRYLIKTRGQQVTLSCSPISGHRSVSWYQQTPGQGLQFLFEYFSETQRNKGNFPGRFSGRQFSNSRSEMNVSTLELGDSALYLCASSLEAVLSTDTQYFGPGTRLTVL.